A single sample is the source of the 5 T cell receptor beta chains below, sequenced in a study of cytomegalovirus exposure and HLA in healthy donors. PCR was performed using 60 Vbeta and 13 Jbeta primers. Repertoires were generated with immunoSEQ multiplex PCR, while TCRdb's copy carries only in-frame clones and drops some. Here the sample table reports fewer than 60,000 clones. The sample taken for sequencing was PBMCs. Receptor source: a woman in her forties in good health and CMV-seronegative.

The rearrangement joins TRBV4-2 to TRBJ1-2; no reliable D call. The CDR3 length is 15 residues. Germline-derived CDR1 and CDR2 are LGHNA and YNFKEQ. Trimming left V 0 bases short and J 7 bases short, with 15 bases between. CDR3 DNA sequence: TGTGCCAGCAGCCAAGATGGGCAGGATGGCCCTGGCTACACCTTC. This codes for CASSQDGQDGPGYTF.

The chain is built from TRBV19 and TRBJ2-1; D might be TRBD2 (6 bases). Germline V CDR1 and CDR2: LNHDA, SQIVND (reference sequence). This CDR3 is built from 18 residues. Trimming removed 5 bases at V and 2 bases at J, with 22 bases between. The CDR3 region is CASSRRKTGTFPYNEQFF. CDR3 nucleotide sequence: TGTGCCAGTAGTCGCAGGAAGACCGGGACTTTCCCCTACAATGAGCAGTTCTTC.

The gene calls are TRBV5-1 and TRBJ1-5; 8 bases line up with TRBD1. The trim removed 0 bases at V and 2 bases at J, leaving 4 bases unmatched. Looked up from germline, CDR1 is SGHRS and CDR2 is YFSETQ. The CDR3 spans 16 residues. CDR3 nucleotides: TGCGCCAGCAGCTTGGTGGGGGGACAGGGCAATCAGCCCCAGCATTTT. Translating it yields CASSLVGGQGNQPQHF. The entire variable domain, with the rest obtained from reference TRBV5-1 and TRBJ1-5, is as follows: KAGVTQTPRYLIKTRGQQVTLSCSPISGHRSVSWYQQTPGQGLQFLFEYFSETQRNKGNFPGRFSGRQFSNSRSEMNVSTLELGDSALYLCASSLVGGQGNQPQHFGDGTRLSIL.

The chain carries TRBV6-1 and TRBJ2-3, with 15 bases lining up with TRBD2. V gave up 3 bases and J gave up 4 bases; unmatched junction bases: 5. CDR1 MNHNS and CDR2 SASEGT come from the germline V gene. This CDR3 has 17 amino acids. CDR3 sequence reads: CASSERGLAGGADTQYF. In DNA form, the CDR3 reads TGTGCCAGCAGTGAGAGGGGACTAGCGGGAGGCGCAGATACGCAGTATTTT.

V usage is TRBV13 and J usage is TRBJ2-3; D is unclear. Trimming pared 1 base from V and 3 bases from J, leaving 5 bases between. Germline CDR1 is PRHDT and CDR2 is FYEKMQ (reference sequence). The CDR3 runs to 13 residues. The CDR3 here is CASSLVYTDTQYF. The DNA of the CDR3 is TGTGCCAGCAGCTTAGTATATACAGATACGCAGTATTTT.